This TCR beta chain stems from a study of PD-L1 blockade in urothelial cancer. Study context: Peripheral blood specimens exhibited a median yield of approximately 140,000 T cells.

CDR1 and CDR2 from the germline V gene are MNHEY and SMNVEV (reference sequence). The V and J ends lost 8 bases and 2 bases, in that order; junction bases with no gene match: 5. This CDR3 has 13 residues. General study results and limits: Tumor-associated TCR clones expanded more in blood at 3 weeks in patients with durable benefit.

Noted time point: peripheral blood 6 weeks after treatment start. Each PCR contained spiked-in synthetic TCR analog templates. Produced via immunoSEQ multiplex PCR; TCRdb's table is partial and in-frame only. The sample comprises over 100,000 clones, approximately 90% of which are singletons, and under 5% rests with the top ten. In regard to this clone: The antigen remains unidentified.

The chain recombines TRBV27 with TRBJ2-5; the match to TRBD2 covers 7 bases. The sample here was PBMCs, taken around atezolizumab (anti-PD-L1) treatment. The receptor was isolated from a man in his sixties with urothelial cancer. This CDR3 reads CASGQRDQETQYF. Written as DNA, the CDR3 is TGTGCCAGCGGCCAGCGGGATCAAGAGACCCAGTACTTC.